This T cell receptor (beta chain) was recorded in a study of regulatory T cells in long-lasting Graves disease. For TCR beta, libraries came from iRepertoire HTBI primers and Arm-PCR of CDR3 regions. TCRdb re-called the multiplex PCR reads with MiXCR, one entry per CDR3 protein. The table lists about 420,000 distinct CDR3 sequences, about 17% of them singletons. This clonotype was recorded a few times. As to time point: newly diagnosed GD, antithyroid drugs for less than 3 months. Extracted PBMC RNA gave rise to the TCR library. The peripheral blood volume drawn was around 10 milliliters, and it was collected into EDTA tubes. There are 15 residues in the CDR3. Germline CDR1 and CDR2: LGHDT and YNNKEL (reference sequence). Trimming took off 0 bases at V and 3 bases at J, with 9 bases between the two ends. A further study also used this sample, focusing on T cells in Graves' hyperthyroidism and ophthalmopathy.

The genes are TRBV3-1 and TRBJ1-3; D uncertain. This receptor was obtained from a woman younger than 35 with Graves disease. This specimen was peripheral blood mononuclear cells (PBMCs), taken at new diagnosis, from a patient treated with antithyroid drugs. The CDR3 region has the DNA TGTGCCAGCAGCCAAGATTTGGGTTTTGGAAACACCATATATTTT. Its protein product is CASSQDLGFGNTIYF.